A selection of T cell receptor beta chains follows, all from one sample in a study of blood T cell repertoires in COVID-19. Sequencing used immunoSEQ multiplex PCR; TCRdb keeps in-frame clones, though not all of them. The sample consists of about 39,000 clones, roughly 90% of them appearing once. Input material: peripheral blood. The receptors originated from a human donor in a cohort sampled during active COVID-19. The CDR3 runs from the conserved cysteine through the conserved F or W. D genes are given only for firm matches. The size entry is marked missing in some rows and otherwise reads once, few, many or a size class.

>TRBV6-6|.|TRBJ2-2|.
TGTGCCAGCAGTTTGACAGAGAACACCGGGGAGCTGTTTTTT
CASSLTENTGELFF
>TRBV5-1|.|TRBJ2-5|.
TGCGCCAGCAGCTTGGGTTCTGGGGCAGAGACCCAGTACTTC
CASSLGSGAETQYF
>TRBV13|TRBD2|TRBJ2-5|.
TGTGCCAGCAGCTTAGGTGGGAGCGGGGCTCCCGATTTGCACTTC
CASSLGGSGAPDLHF
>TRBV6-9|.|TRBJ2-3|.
TGTGCCAGCAGGGCAGGACAGAGAAGCACAGATACGCAGTATTTT
CASRAGQRSTDTQYF
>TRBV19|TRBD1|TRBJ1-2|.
TGTGCCAGTAGTACGGGACAGGGAGGGAGCTATGGCTACACCTTC
CASSTGQGGSYGYTF
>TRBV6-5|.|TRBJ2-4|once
TGTGCCAGCAGTTTCGCGAACAACATTCAGTACTTC
CASSFANNIQYF
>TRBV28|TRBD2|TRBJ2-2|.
TGTGCCAGCAGCCCACCGGGACTAGCCGGCGGGGAGCTGTTTTTT
CASSPPGLAGGELFF
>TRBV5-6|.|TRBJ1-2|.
TGTGCCAGCAGCTTGCCTAACCGGGGAAGTGGCTACACCTTC
CASSLPNRGSGYTF
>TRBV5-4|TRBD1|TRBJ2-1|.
TGTGCCAGCAGAGGACAGGTTAGTGAGCAGTTCTTC
CASRGQVSEQFF
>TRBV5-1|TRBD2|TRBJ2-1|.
TGCGCCAGCAGCTTGGTGGGAGGGAGTGAGCAGTTCTTC
CASSLVGGSEQFF
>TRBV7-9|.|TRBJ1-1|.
TGTGCCAGCAGCTTAGTAGGTGGAGGGGTAAAGTTGAGCACTGAAGCTTTCTTT
CASSLVGGGVKLSTEAFF
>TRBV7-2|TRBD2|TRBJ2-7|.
TGTGCCAGCAGCTTAGACGGGGGGGGCTCCTACGAGCAGTACTTC
CASSLDGGGSYEQYF
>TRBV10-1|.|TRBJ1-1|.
TGCGCCAGCAGTGTATTTCTCCCGGGAGACACTGAAGCTTTCTTT
CASSVFLPGDTEAFF
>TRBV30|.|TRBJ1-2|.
TGTGCCTGGGGCCCGGAGGGGCGCAACTATGGCTACACCTTC
CAWGPEGRNYGYTF
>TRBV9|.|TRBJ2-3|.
TGTGCCAGCAGCGTAGACTCAGATACGCAGTATTTT
CASSVDSDTQYF
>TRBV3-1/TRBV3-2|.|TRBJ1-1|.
TGTGCCAGCAGCCGACGACAGGAAAACACTGAAGCTTTCTTT
CASSRRQENTEAFF
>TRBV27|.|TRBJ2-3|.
TGTGCCAGCAGTTTATCGTCCGGAGATACGCAGTATTTT
CASSLSSGDTQYF
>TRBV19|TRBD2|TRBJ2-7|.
TGTGCCAGTAACCTGTCCCCGCGGGAGGGGGAGCAGTACTTC
CASNLSPREGEQYF
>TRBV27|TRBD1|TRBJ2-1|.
TGTGCCAGCAGTCCCGGGACAGGGGTGAATGAGCAGTTCTTC
CASSPGTGVNEQFF
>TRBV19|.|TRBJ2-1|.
TGTGCCAGTAGTATAGCGACAGCTAGCAATGAGCAGTTCTTC
CASSIATASNEQFF
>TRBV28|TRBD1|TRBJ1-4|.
TGTGCCAGCAGTTTATCACCCCCCGGGACAGACGTTACAAATGAAAAACTGTTTTTT
CASSLSPPGTDVTNEKLFF
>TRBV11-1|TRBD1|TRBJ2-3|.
TGTGCCAGCAGCCCCCCAATGGACAGGGAGGCAGATACGCAGTATTTT
CASSPPMDREADTQYF
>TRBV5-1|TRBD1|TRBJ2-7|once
TGCGCCAGTTCGGACAGGCCCCACGAGCAGTACTTC
CASSDRPHEQYF